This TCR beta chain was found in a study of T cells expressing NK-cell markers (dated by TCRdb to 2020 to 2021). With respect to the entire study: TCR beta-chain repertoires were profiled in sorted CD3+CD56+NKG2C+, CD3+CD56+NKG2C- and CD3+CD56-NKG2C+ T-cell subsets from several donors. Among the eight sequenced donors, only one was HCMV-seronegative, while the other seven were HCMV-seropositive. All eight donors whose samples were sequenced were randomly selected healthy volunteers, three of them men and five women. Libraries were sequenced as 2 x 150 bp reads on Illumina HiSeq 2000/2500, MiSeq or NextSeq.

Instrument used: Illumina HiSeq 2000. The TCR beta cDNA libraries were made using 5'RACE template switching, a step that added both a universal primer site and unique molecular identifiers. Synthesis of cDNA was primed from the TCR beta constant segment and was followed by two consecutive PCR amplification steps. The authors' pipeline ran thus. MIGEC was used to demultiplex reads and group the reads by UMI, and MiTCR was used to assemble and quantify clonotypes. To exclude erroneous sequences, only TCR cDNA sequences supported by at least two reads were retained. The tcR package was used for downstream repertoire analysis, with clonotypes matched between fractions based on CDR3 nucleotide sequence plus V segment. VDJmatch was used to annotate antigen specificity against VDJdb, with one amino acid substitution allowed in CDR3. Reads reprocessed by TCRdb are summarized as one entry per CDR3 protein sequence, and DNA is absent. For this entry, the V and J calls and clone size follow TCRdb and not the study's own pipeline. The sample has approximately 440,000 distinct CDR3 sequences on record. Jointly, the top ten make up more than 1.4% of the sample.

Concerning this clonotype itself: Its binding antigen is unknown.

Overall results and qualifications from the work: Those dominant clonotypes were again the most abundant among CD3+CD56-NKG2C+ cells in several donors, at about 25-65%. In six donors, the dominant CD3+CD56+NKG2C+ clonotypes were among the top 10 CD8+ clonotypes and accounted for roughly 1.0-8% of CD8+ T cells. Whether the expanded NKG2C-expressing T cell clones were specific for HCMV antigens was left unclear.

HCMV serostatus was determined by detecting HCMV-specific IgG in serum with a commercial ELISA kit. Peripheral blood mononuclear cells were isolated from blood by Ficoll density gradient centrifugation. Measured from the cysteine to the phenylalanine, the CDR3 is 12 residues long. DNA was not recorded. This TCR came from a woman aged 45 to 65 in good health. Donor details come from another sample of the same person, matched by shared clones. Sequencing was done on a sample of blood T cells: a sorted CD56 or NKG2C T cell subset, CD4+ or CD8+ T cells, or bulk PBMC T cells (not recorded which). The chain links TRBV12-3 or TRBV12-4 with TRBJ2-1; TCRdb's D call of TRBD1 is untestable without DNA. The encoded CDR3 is CASCLTGGEQFF.